One and the same sample provided the 31 T cell receptor beta chains below, sequenced in a study of beta chain features in type 1 diabetes. Of the isolated RNA, all was reverse transcribed, and so the sequenced material was expressed TCRB transcripts. This table comes from immunoSEQ multiplex PCR, and its TCRdb copy is limited to in-frame clones, with some not included. The data hold under 950,000 clones, with around a sixth observed a single time. The source material was naive CD4+ T cells from blood. These receptors were collected from a woman aged 18-29 years in good health.

Only one count was recorded for this clone. This chain connects TRBV28 to TRBJ1-5; TRBD1 matches 9 bases. J gave up 5 bases and V 5 bases, and 4 bases lay outside the gene matches. The germline gives CDR1 MDHEN, CDR2 SYDVKM. CDR3 length equals 14 residues. The CDR3 nucleotides read TGTGCCAGCAGTCCGGACAGGGGTTATCAGCCCCAGCATTTT. Translated, it gives CASSPDRGYQPQHF.

The chain joins TRBV5-1 to TRBJ1-1; D remains unclear. The length of the CDR3 is 13 residues. The V and J ends lost 5 bases and 1 base respectively, with 9 bases between them. CDR1 and CDR2 (germline): SGHRS, YFSETQ. The CDR3 loop is CASRFQANTEAFF. CDR3 DNA sequence: TGCGCCAGCAGGTTTCAGGCGAACACTGAAGCTTTCTTT.

This chain joins TRBV28 and TRBJ2-1; D call uncertain. The germline CDR1 and CDR2 sequences are MDHEN and SYDVKM. Between the trimmed V and J ends, which lost 7 bases and 7 bases, there was a span of 14 bases. There are 13 residues in the CDR3. The CDR3 here is CASTLSRRNEQFF. In DNA form, the CDR3 reads TGTGCCAGCACCCTGTCTAGGCGGAATGAGCAGTTCTTC.

V gene TRBV5-1 combines with J gene TRBJ2-7; 7 bases line up with TRBD1. The J segment lost 2 bases and the V segment lost 4 bases, leaving 9 bases of the junction unmatched. Germline V CDR1 and CDR2: SGHRS, YFSETQ. CDR3 length: 15 amino acids. CDR3 in DNA: TGCGCCAGCAGCGAAACCGGGACAGCCGCCTACGAGCAGTACTTC. This gives the protein CASSETGTAAYEQYF. The full variable domain, its missing parts supplied by reference TRBV5-1 and TRBJ2-7, is KAGVTQTPRYLIKTRGQQVTLSCSPISGHRSVSWYQQTPGQGLQFLFEYFSETQRNKGNFPGRFSGRQFSNSRSEMNVSTLELGDSALYLCASSETGTAAYEQYFGPGTRLTVT.

The rearrangement links TRBV4-3 to TRBJ1-5; 7 bases agree with TRBD1. The CDR3 spans 14 residues. Trimming cost V 4 bases and J 4 bases; bases outside gene matches: 4. In germline, CDR1 is LGHNA, CDR2 YSLEER. The CDR3 loop is CASSPDRENQPQHF. The CDR3 bases are TGCGCCAGCAGCCCTGACAGGGAGAATCAGCCCCAGCATTTT.

V is TRBV2 and J is TRBJ2-1, with 14 bases lining up with TRBD2. There are 15 residues in the CDR3. With V trimmed by 7 bases and J by 13 bases, 12 bases remained unmatched. Germline CDR1 reads SNHLY; CDR2 reads FYNNEI. CDR3 in DNA: TGTGCCAGCACCGGAACACGCGGGACTAGCGGGAGTCAGTTCTTC. Translated, it gives CASTGTRGTSGSQFF. Variable domain in full (rest from reference TRBV2 and TRBJ2-1): EPEVTQTPSHQVTQMGQEVILRCVPISNHLYFYWYRQILGQKVEFLVSFYNNEISEKSEIFDDQFSVERPDGSNFTLKIRSTKLEDSAMYFCASTGTRGTSGSQFFGPGTRLTVL.

This clone was detected only a few times. The rearrangement uses TRBV29-1 and TRBJ1-2; 12 bases align to TRBD1. Germline V gives CDR1 SQVTM, CDR2 ANQGSEA. V was pared by 5 bases and J by 8 bases, with 9 bases of the junction left unmatched. This CDR3 has 14 amino acids. CDR3 sequence reads: CSVFPGQGAEGYTF. The CDR3 region has the DNA TGCAGCGTTTTCCCGGGACAGGGGGCGGAAGGCTACACCTTC.

This clone came up a few times. The chain combines TRBV25-1 with TRBJ2-1; 9 bases fit TRBD1. The V gene end was trimmed by 4 bases and the J gene end by 5 bases; junction bases not matched to a gene: 6. The CDR3 totals 15 residues. The germline gives CDR1 MGHDK, CDR2 SYGVNS. This chain's CDR3 is CASSVGQGSNNEQFF. DNA of the CDR3: TGTGCCAGCAGTGTGGGACAGGGATCGAACAATGAGCAGTTCTTC.

This clone was recorded a few times. V is TRBV27 and J is TRBJ1-2, with a possible D match to TRBD1 (6 bases). Trimming removed 0 bases at V and 6 bases at J, with 8 bases between. The CDR3 is 13 residues long. Germline CDR1 is MNHEY and CDR2 is SMNVEV (reference sequence). CDR3 in amino acids: CASSLSTGNGYTF. DNA for the CDR3: TGTGCCAGCAGTTTATCAACAGGGAATGGCTACACCTTC.

This clone showed up just a few times. The V and J genes are TRBV15 and TRBJ2-2; D call uncertain. This CDR3 contains 12 residues. V was shortened by 0 bases and J by 6 bases, with 2 bases between the two germline ends. CDR1 and CDR2 from the germline V gene are LNHNV and YYDKDF (reference sequence). For the CDR3, the DNA is TGTGCCACCAGCAGAGAATCCGGGGAGCTGTTTTTT. Encoded protein: CATSRESGELFF.

The CDR3 region is CASSPTRVGEKLFF. The CDR3 bases are TGTGCCAGCAGCCCGACACGGGTAGGGGAAAAACTGTTTTTT. V and J are TRBV7-2 and TRBJ1-4; D gene uncertain. V lost 5 bases and J 8 bases, leaving 15 bases between the germline ends. The germline V gene encodes CDR1 SGHTA and CDR2 FQGNSA. The CDR3 contains 14 residues.

This clone was recorded a few times. The chain is built from TRBV10-3 and TRBJ2-2; TRBD1 or TRBD2 may be the D gene (5 bases each). From germline, CDR1 is ENHRY and CDR2 SYGVKD. There are 13 residues in the CDR3. The ends were cut back, 11 bases at V and 3 bases at J, with 13 bases in the middle. This chain's CDR3 is CAARDGDTGELFF. CDR3 DNA: TGTGCCGCCCGGGACGGAGACACCGGGGAGCTGTTTTTT.

In this sample, this clone turned up a few times. The V and J genes are TRBV27 and TRBJ2-7; 7 bases match TRBD2. The CDR3 sequence is 14 residues long. CDR1 and CDR2 from the germline V gene are MNHEY and SMNVEV (reference sequence). The junction had 5 bases not matched to a gene; V was cut back by 5 bases and J by 1 base. CDR3 nucleotides: TGTGCCAGCAGTGCAAGGGGAGGGTCCTACGAGCAGTACTTC. Its protein is CASSARGGSYEQYF.

On this clone itself: Within the sample, other DNA sequences also encode this same CDR3. The chain has TRBV28 and TRBJ2-1; D unclear. The CDR3 runs 11 residues. Per the germline V gene, CDR1 is MDHEN and CDR2 is SYDVKM. V lost 8 bases and J 3 bases, leaving 5 bases between the germline ends. Here the CDR3 DNA reads TGTGCCAGCTCCGGCTACAATGAGCAGTTCTTC. Encoded protein: CASSGYNEQFF.

The chain combines TRBV6-1 with TRBJ2-3; D could derive from TRBD1 or TRBD2 (6 bases each). The V end was cut by 6 bases, the J end by 1 base, with 14 bases between. The CDR3 contains 15 residues. Germline CDR1 and CDR2: MNHNS and SASEGT. The CDR3: CASRKQGGGTDTQYF. For the CDR3, the DNA is TGTGCCAGCAGAAAACAGGGCGGGGGCACAGATACGCAGTATTTT.

This clone was found once. V usage is TRBV15 and J usage is TRBJ2-2; D remains ambiguous. CDR3 size: 13 residues. The germline V gene encodes CDR1 LNHNV and CDR2 YYDKDF (reference sequence). Trimming pared 0 bases from V and 6 bases from J, leaving 5 bases between. The CDR3 loop reads CATSRDRAGELFF. CDR3 DNA: TGTGCCACCAGCAGAGATCGGGCCGGGGAGCTGTTTTTT.

The chain links TRBV6-5 to TRBJ2-7; possible D gene TRBD2, 6 bases. The CDR3 loop spans 15 amino acids. V was shortened by 0 bases and J by 4 bases, with 13 bases between the two germline ends. The germline V gene encodes CDR1 MNHEY and CDR2 SVGAGI. The CDR3 region has the DNA TGTGCCAGCAGTTACTCGAGAGCGGGTGGGTACGAGCAGTACTTC. As protein: CASSYSRAGGYEQYF.

The chain combines TRBV7-8 with TRBJ2-1, with TRBD2 matching over 10 bases. V shed 2 bases and J 4 bases; nucleotides not matched to a gene: 14. The CDR3 contains 19 residues. From germline, CDR1 is SGHVS and CDR2 FQNEAQ. CDR3 amino acids: CASSLHRLAGGANYNEQFF. Here the CDR3 DNA reads TGTGCCAGCAGCTTACATCGATTAGCGGGAGGCGCTAATTACAATGAGCAGTTCTTC. The whole variable domain, filled in from reference TRBV7-8 and TRBJ2-1, reads GAGVSQSPRYKVAKRGQDVALRCDPISGHVSLFWYQQALGQGPEFLTYFQNEAQLDKSGLPSDRFFAERPEGSVSTLKIQRTQQEDSAVYLCASSLHRLAGGANYNEQFFGPGTRLTVL.

This clone occurred a few times. The chain is built from TRBV9 and TRBJ2-4; 16 nucleotides match TRBD2. The length of the CDR3 is 15 residues. V lost 4 bases and J lost 8; bases outside the gene matches: 3. Per germline, CDR1 SGDLS and CDR2 YYNGEE. The CDR3 is CASSLGTSGRDIQYF. DNA for the CDR3: TGTGCCAGCAGCCTCGGGACTAGCGGGAGGGACATTCAGTACTTC.

The chain uses TRBV21-1 and TRBJ2-3; the table's D call, TRBD2, has no DNA check behind it. TRBV21-1 is a pseudogene locus. CDR3 length equals 19 residues. The CDR3 DNA sequence: TGTGCCAGCAGCAAAGCTTTGGGTCTAGCGGGAGGAAGGACAGATACGCAGTATTTT. Protein sequence: CASSKALGLAGGRTDTQYF.

The J gene is TRBJ2-7, the V gene TRBV2; 7 nucleotides agree with TRBD1. V lost 2 bases and J lost 6; bases outside the gene matches: 7. The germline V gene has CDR1 SNHLY and CDR2 FYNNEI. The CDR3 length is 14 residues. CDR3 nucleotides: TGTGCCAGCAGTGAACTGTTTGGGACAGTCGAGCAGTACTTC. Translation: CASSELFGTVEQYF.

There are a few counts of this clone. V is TRBV19 and J is TRBJ2-5; 8 nucleotides match TRBD1. Germline trimming cut 4 bases from V and 2 bases from J; bases unmatched to any gene: 6. The CDR3 covers 15 residues. Germline V lookup: CDR1 LNHDA, CDR2 SQIVND (reference sequence). CDR3 sequence (DNA): TGTGCCAGTAGTACGGGACAGGAAGTACAAGAGACCCAGTACTTC. Translated: CASSTGQEVQETQYF.

This sequence joins TRBV7-2 and TRBJ2-1; 13 bases line up with TRBD2. Trimming took 5 bases from V and 3 from J; bases not matched to a gene: 4. The CDR3 contains 16 residues. Germline V gives CDR1 SGHTA, CDR2 FQGNSA. CDR3 DNA sequence: TGTGCCAGCAGCCGTGGGACTAGCGGGATCTACAATGAGCAGTTCTTC. The encoded protein is CASSRGTSGIYNEQFF.

The chain has TRBV5-1 and TRBJ2-7; TRBD2 is a possible D gene (6 bases). The germline V gene has CDR1 SGHRS and CDR2 YFSETQ. The ends were cut back, 6 bases at V and 3 bases at J, with 22 bases in the middle. This CDR3 comprises 16 residues. CDR3 region: CASTLGDPGLLYEQYF. CDR3 coding DNA: TGCGCCAGCACCCTAGGGGACCCGGGACTTCTCTACGAGCAGTACTTC.

This clone was seen only a few times. The chain couples TRBV27 to TRBJ2-7, with D perhaps being TRBD1 or TRBD2 (5 bases each). V lost 6 bases and J lost 2, with 14 bases in between. Germline lookup yields CDR1 MNHEY and CDR2 SMNVEV (reference sequence). This CDR3 is 14 amino acids long. The CDR3 spells CASSPLGDPYEQYF. CDR3 DNA: TGTGCCAGCAGCCCACTAGGGGACCCCTACGAGCAGTACTTC.

The sample holds a few counts of this clone. The rearrangement links TRBV6-5 to TRBJ1-6, with TRBD1 matching over 7 bases. Germline CDR1 is MNHEY and CDR2 is SVGAGI. The CDR3 runs to 15 residues. Germline trimming cut 10 bases from V and 10 bases from J; bases unmatched to any gene: 16. DNA of the CDR3: TGTGCCACACGACAGGGTTCCAATAATCGCTCACCCCTCCACTTT. Translation gives CATRQGSNNRSPLHF.

This rearrangement joins TRBV27 to TRBJ2-3; D gene uncertain. This CDR3 contains 13 residues. CDR1 is MNHEY and CDR2 is SMNVEV in the germline V gene (reference sequence). V lost 8 bases and J lost 3, with 12 bases in between. CDR3 in DNA: TGTGCCAGCTACAGAGCTGGAACAGATACGCAGTATTTT. Translating gives CASYRAGTDTQYF.

The chain is built from TRBV7-2 and TRBJ2-4; 11 bases are a match to TRBD2. The V segment lost 5 bases and the J segment 8 bases; nucleotides outside the gene matches: 8. CDR1 and CDR2 (germline): SGHTA, FQGNSA. CDR3 size: 15 residues. CDR3 sequence (DNA): TGTGCCAGCAGCCCACAACTAGCGGGAGAAGACATTCAGTACTTC. It yields the protein CASSPQLAGEDIQYF. The full variable domain, with the rest looked up from reference TRBV7-2 and TRBJ2-4, is GAGVSQSPSNKVTEKGKDVELRCDPISGHTALYWYRQSLGQGLEFLIYFQGNSAPDKSGLPSDRFSAERTGGSVSTLTIQRTQQEDSAVYLCASSPQLAGEDIQYFGAGTRLSVL.

Points on this clone: One end of the junction fails to match germline, which may point to a read error. The gene calls are TRBV5-1 and TRBJ2-2; D might be TRBD2 (5 bases). The length of the CDR3 is 18 residues. The germline V gene encodes CDR1 SGHRS and CDR2 YFSETQ. CDR3 sequence (DNA): TGCGCCAGCAGCACGCTCGATGCGAGTTCTTCTCACACCGGGGAGCTGCTTTTT. Amino acids: CASSTLDASSSHTGELLF.

V usage is TRBV14 and J usage is TRBJ1-3, with unresolved D. CDR1 is SGHDN, CDR2 FVKESK, per germline. V gave up 1 base and J gave up 2 bases, with 6 bases separating them. The CDR3 consists of 14 residues. The CDR3 protein is CASSQVYAGNTIYF. The CDR3 DNA is TGTGCCAGCAGCCAAGTGTACGCTGGAAACACCATATATTTT. The full variable domain, with the rest looked up from reference TRBV14 and TRBJ1-3, is EAGVTQFPSHSVIEKGQTVTLRCDPISGHDNLYWYRRVMGKEIKFLLHFVKESKQDESGMPNNRFLAERTGGTYSTLKVQPAELEDSGVYFCASSQVYAGNTIYFGEGSWLTVV.

Only a few counts were recorded for this clone. V usage is TRBV10-3 and J usage is TRBJ2-3, with D perhaps matching TRBD1 or TRBD2 (5 bases each). The CDR3 has 15 amino acids. Trimming shortened V by 0 bases and J by 0 bases, and 7 bases separated the two germline ends. Germline CDR1 reads ENHRY; CDR2 reads SYGVKD. As DNA, the CDR3 is TGTGCCATCAGTGAGTCGGGGGATAGCACAGATACGCAGTATTTT. Its protein is CAISESGDSTDTQYF.